This paragraph reports one T cell receptor (beta chain). The data were taken from a study of T cell changes during pregnancy in multiple sclerosis. Produced via immunoSEQ multiplex PCR; TCRdb's table is partial and in-frame only. Of some 100,000 clones listed, 92% were seen once; the top ten hold less than 2%. The CDR3 is 15 residues long. CDR1 SEHNR and CDR2 FQNEAQ come from the germline V gene (reference sequence). With 5 bases removed from V and 2 bases from J, the gap between germline ends came to 15 bases. The V gene is TRBV7-9, the J gene TRBJ2-5; D gene uncertain. The TCR sequence derives from a female donor with multiple sclerosis, enrolled in a pregnancy study. The specimen comprised peripheral blood, sampled after pregnancy. The CDR3 spells CASSPTRSLQETQYF. In DNA, the CDR3 is TGTGCCAGCAGCCCTACCCGGTCGCTTCAAGAGACCCAGTACTTC.